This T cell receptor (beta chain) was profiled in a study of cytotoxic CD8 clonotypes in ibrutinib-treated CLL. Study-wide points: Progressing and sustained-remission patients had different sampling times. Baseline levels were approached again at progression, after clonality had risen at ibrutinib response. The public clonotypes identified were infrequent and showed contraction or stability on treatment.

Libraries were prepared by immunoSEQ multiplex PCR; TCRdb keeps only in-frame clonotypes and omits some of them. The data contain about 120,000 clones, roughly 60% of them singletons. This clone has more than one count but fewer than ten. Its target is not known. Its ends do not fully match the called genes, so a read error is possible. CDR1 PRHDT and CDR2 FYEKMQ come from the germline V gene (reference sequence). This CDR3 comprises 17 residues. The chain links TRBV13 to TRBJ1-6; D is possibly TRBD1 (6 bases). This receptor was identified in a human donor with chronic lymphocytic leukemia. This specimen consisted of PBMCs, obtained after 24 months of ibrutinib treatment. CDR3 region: CASSLFLQGQPGSVGNF. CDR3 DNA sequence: TGTGCCAGCAGCTTATTTCTCCAAGGACAGCCCGGTTCCGTGGGCAATTTT.